Listed here are 7 T cell receptor beta chains from one sample, sequenced in a study of T cells after yellow fever vaccination. TCRdb reprocessed the 5' RACE reads with MiXCR, giving one entry per CDR3 protein. The sample shows 300,000 to 400,000 distinct CDR3 sequences, approximately 13% of them seen only once. The sequencing here drew on CD4+ T cells sorted from PBMCs, taken 15 days after the yellow fever booster vaccination. The receptors derive from a young man who received the YFV17D yellow fever vaccine.

This clonotype was counted once. The V and J genes are TRBV5-4 and TRBJ2-7, with 10 bases identical to TRBD1. Losses at the gene ends were 3 bases for V and 6 bases for J; bases not matched to a gene: 6. The CDR3 covers 14 residues. The V gene's germline CDR1 is SGHNT and CDR2 YYREEE (reference sequence). The DNA of the CDR3 is TGTGCCAGCAGCTCGGCGACAGGGGGCGTCGAGCAGTACGTC. Residues: CASSSATGGVEQYV.

This clonotype was seen a handful of times. V and J are TRBV4-3 and TRBJ1-2, with D possibly being TRBD1 (5 bases). The V end was cut by 1 base, the J end by 4 bases, with 10 bases between. CDR1 and CDR2 (germline): LGHNA, YSLEER. This CDR3 is 14 amino acids long. DNA of the CDR3: TGCGCCAGCAGCCAAGTCCCCGACAGCTATGGCTACACCTTC. The encoded protein is CASSQVPDSYGYTF.

In this sample, this clonotype turned up a few times. The chain employs TRBV28 and TRBJ1-1; TRBD1 is a possible D gene (6 bases). Germline V gene sequence: CDR1 MDHEN, CDR2 SYDVKM. There are 13 residues in the CDR3. Trimming shortened V by 6 bases and J by 3 bases, and 11 bases separated the two germline ends. In DNA form, the CDR3 reads TGTGCCAGCAGGGTTCACAGGGACACTGAAGCTTTCTTT. It yields the protein CASRVHRDTEAFF.

This sequence joins TRBV2 and TRBJ2-4; 7 bases map to TRBD1. The CDR3 sequence is 12 residues long. The germline CDR1 and CDR2 sequences are SNHLY and FYNNEI. The V and J ends lost 6 bases and 15 bases, in that order; junction bases with no gene match: 11. This CDR3 is CASRSDRVGWYF. The CDR3 coding sequence is TGTGCCAGCAGATCTGACAGGGTCGGGTGGTACTTC.

The genes are TRBV23-1 and TRBJ2-1; possibly TRBD2 for D (5 bases). TRBV23-1 is filed as an ORF, its function uncertain. CDR3 length: 15 amino acids. Trimming took off 4 bases at V and 1 base at J, with 11 bases between the two ends. DNA of the CDR3: TGCGCCAGCAGTCCTGTCGGGATATCCTACAATGAGCAGTTCTTC. This sequence encodes CASSPVGISYNEQFF.

The V call is TRBV2, the J call TRBJ2-3; possibly TRBD2 for D (6 bases). This CDR3 has 15 residues. V was shortened by 7 bases and J by 4 bases, with 18 bases between the two germline ends. In germline, CDR1 is SNHLY, CDR2 FYNNEI. CDR3 residues: CASNREAGPPDTQYF. DNA of the CDR3: TGTGCCAGCAATCGGGAAGCGGGCCCCCCAGATACGCAGTATTTT.

This clonotype was recorded a few times. V and J are TRBV20-1 and TRBJ2-1, with TRBD2 identical over 7 bases. CDR1 and CDR2 (germline): DFQATT, SNEGSKA (reference sequence). The CDR3 spans 15 residues. The V segment lost 0 bases and the J segment 6 bases; nucleotides outside the gene matches: 8. Here the CDR3 reads CSAREAGTKANEQFF. The CDR3 DNA reads TGCAGTGCTAGAGAGGCCGGGACTAAAGCCAATGAGCAGTTCTTC.